This T cell receptor (beta chain) is from a study of blood T cell repertoires in COVID-19. The assay was immunoSEQ multiplex PCR, and TCRdb's table has in-frame clones only and misses some. The table records 350,000 or so clones, approximately 89% of them present only once. Seattle-derived patients entered the study during active infection and were followed longitudinally. With V trimmed by 5 bases and J by 4 bases, 8 bases remained unmatched. The CDR3 is 15 residues long. In germline, CDR1 is KGHSH, CDR2 LQKENI. Source material: peripheral blood. The chain joins TRBV18 to TRBJ1-3; 7 bases line up with TRBD1. The origin of this receptor is a woman aged 55-70 years with COVID-19, enrolled during active disease. Written as DNA, the CDR3 is TGTGCCAGCTCAGAATTTCCGGGACAGGGAAACACCATATATTTT. This gives the protein CASSEFPGQGNTIYF.